This passage covers 12 T cell receptor beta chains from one sample sequenced in a study of cytomegalovirus exposure and HLA in healthy donors. PCR primers comprised 60 Vbeta and 13 Jbeta primers. Profiled with immunoSEQ multiplex PCR; TCRdb holds only in-frame clones, not every one. The sample lists 110,000 to 150,000 clones, around 79% occurring once. Sample: PBMCs. The receptor source for this set is a male donor in good health and CMV-seronegative.

The chain links TRBV18 to TRBJ1-2; 12 bases are a match to TRBD1. The CDR3 is made up of 18 amino acids. Trimming cost V 4 bases and J 6 bases; bases outside gene matches: 15. Germline V lookup: CDR1 KGHSH, CDR2 LQKENI. The CDR3: CASSRTGTGGAKVNGYTF. The CDR3 bases are TGTGCCAGCTCACGGACCGGGACAGGGGGCGCGAAGGTGAATGGCTACACCTTC.

The chain joins TRBV7-2 to TRBJ2-5; 9 bases align to TRBD2. V shed 0 bases and J 7 bases; nucleotides not matched to a gene: 12. The CDR3 is 17 amino acids. Germline CDR1 reads SGHTA; CDR2 reads FQGNSA. The CDR3 loop reads CASSLAAAGGPGGTQYF. DNA for the CDR3: TGTGCCAGCAGCTTAGCGGCAGCGGGGGGCCCGGGCGGGACCCAGTACTTC.

The chain carries TRBV11-3 and TRBJ1-3; 7 bases fit TRBD1. CDR1 and CDR2 from the germline V gene are SGHNT and YENEEA. Trimming took 8 bases from V and 3 from J; bases not matched to a gene: 7. The CDR3 totals 14 residues. Here the CDR3 DNA reads TGTGCCAGCTCGACAGGGAGGAGTGGAAACACCATATATTTT. This codes for CASSTGRSGNTIYF.

V and J are TRBV27 and TRBJ2-4; no definite D call. V was trimmed by 6 bases and J by 0 bases, leaving 15 bases between them. Germline CDR1 and CDR2: MNHEY and SMNVEV (reference sequence). The CDR3 has 16 residues. The CDR3 DNA reads as TGTGCCAGCAGGGAAATCCAGTCAGGAGCCAAAAACATTCAGTACTTC. It is translated as CASREIQSGAKNIQYF.

The rearrangement joins TRBV9 to TRBJ2-3; 10 bases line up with TRBD2. The CDR3 loop spans 14 amino acids. Germline V gives CDR1 SGDLS, CDR2 YYNGEE. V was clipped by 2 bases and J by 6 bases; unmatched bases: 3. CDR3 sequence reads: CASSVSGRADTQYF. The CDR3 DNA is TGTGCCAGCAGCGTCAGCGGGAGGGCCGATACGCAGTATTTT.

In nucleotides, the CDR3 is TGTGCCAGCAGCTTGGACAACAATCAGCCCCAGCATTTT. Its protein is CASSLDNNQPQHF. This chain connects TRBV7-9 to TRBJ1-5; D perhaps matches TRBD1 (5 bases). This CDR3 is 13 amino acids long. Trimming removed 3 bases from V and 3 bases from J, with 6 bases in between. Germline values: CDR1 SEHNR, CDR2 FQNEAQ (reference sequence).

J is TRBJ2-3 and V is TRBV10-3, with 9 nucleotides matching TRBD2. Trimming at V came to 4 bases and at J to 0 bases, leaving 5 bases not matched to a gene. This CDR3 spans 16 amino acids. The V gene's germline CDR1 is ENHRY and CDR2 SYGVKD. DNA for the CDR3: TGTGCCATCAGTGGGACTAGCGTCTCTAGCACAGATACGCAGTATTTT. This codes for CAISGTSVSSTDTQYF.

J is TRBJ1-4 and V is TRBV16; TRBD1 matches 10 bases. The germline V gene encodes CDR1 KGHSY and CDR2 FQNENV. With 5 bases clipped from V and 11 bases from J, the junction kept 8 bases outside the gene matches. The CDR3 has 14 amino acids. CDR3 coding DNA: TGTGCCAGCAGCACGGGACAGGGGACCCATAAACTGTTTTTT. It translates to CASSTGQGTHKLFF.

This sequence joins TRBV12-5 and TRBJ2-1; 7 bases align to TRBD2. The CDR3 is made up of 16 amino acids. V was clipped by 7 bases and J by 2 bases; unmatched bases: 11. The germline V gene encodes CDR1 LGHNT and CDR2 FRNRAP. The CDR3 loop is CASALAGRDPYNEQFF. The CDR3 DNA reads as TGTGCTAGTGCCCTGGCGGGGAGGGACCCCTACAATGAGCAGTTCTTC. The variable domain in full, completed from reference TRBV12-5 and TRBJ2-1, reads DARVTQTPRHKVTEMGQEVTMRCQPILGHNTVFWYRQTMMQGLELLAYFRNRAPLDDSGMPKDRFSAEMPDATLATLKIQPSEPRDSAVYFCASALAGRDPYNEQFFGPGTRLTVL.

V usage is TRBV9 and J usage is TRBJ2-1, with 11 positions matching TRBD2. The V gene's germline CDR1 is SGDLS and CDR2 YYNGEE. The CDR3 runs to 15 residues. V shed 1 base and J 4 bases; nucleotides not matched to a gene: 1. CDR3 protein: CASSVRLAGYNEQFF. The CDR3 DNA reads as TGTGCCAGCAGCGTACGACTAGCGGGATACAATGAGCAGTTCTTC.

The chain employs TRBV4-1 and TRBJ2-6, with D possibly TRBD2 on 5 matching bases. The germline V gene encodes CDR1 MGHRA and CDR2 YSYEKL. The CDR3 length is 17 residues. V was cut by 1 base and J by 1 base, with 11 bases left in between. CDR3: CASSQAIRGSGANVLTF. CDR3 DNA: TGCGCCAGCAGCCAAGCGATCCGGGGATCTGGGGCCAACGTCCTGACTTTC.

This chain uses TRBV14 with TRBJ2-3; 8 bases agree with TRBD2. V shed 4 bases, J shed 0 bases, and the junction held 12 bases outside the gene matches. Germline V lookup: CDR1 SGHDN, CDR2 FVKESK. The CDR3 spans 18 residues. The CDR3 bases are TGTGCCAGCAGCCTCGGACAGCGGGGGACCCCTAGCACAGATACGCAGTATTTT. Translation: CASSLGQRGTPSTDTQYF.